These 26 T cell receptor beta chains were all obtained from the same sample, sequenced in a study of cytomegalovirus exposure and HLA in healthy donors. Amplification used 60 Vbeta primers and 13 Jbeta primers. TCRdb's table, derived via immunoSEQ multiplex PCR, lists solely in-frame clones and lacks some. The repertoire has approximately 110,000 clones, over 65% of them found once; the top ten carry about 7.5%. What was sequenced was PBMCs. The receptor source for this set is a man aged 35-49 years in good health and CMV-seropositive.

This chain connects TRBV29-1 to TRBJ2-5; tentatively, D is TRBD2 (7 bases). The length of the CDR3 is 13 residues. Germline assignment: CDR1 SQVTM and CDR2 ANQGSEA. V dropped 5 bases and J dropped 4 bases, with 14 bases sitting between them. The CDR3 sequence: CSVLRGGAETQYF. The DNA of the CDR3 is TGCAGCGTTCTTAGGGGGGGAGCAGAGACCCAGTACTTC.

V and J are TRBV19 and TRBJ1-2; 7 bases map to TRBD1. This CDR3 has 14 amino acids. Germline V lookup: CDR1 LNHDA, CDR2 SQIVND (reference sequence). The trim removed 4 bases at V and 4 bases at J, leaving 6 bases unmatched. Here the CDR3 reads CASSKGQLGYGYTF. The DNA of the CDR3 is TGTGCCAGTAGTAAGGGACAGCTGGGCTATGGCTACACCTTC.

The chain is built from TRBV9 and TRBJ2-7; 7 bases are shared with TRBD1. J was trimmed by 4 bases and V by 0 bases; bases with no gene match: 10. The germline CDR1 and CDR2 sequences are SGDLS and YYNGEE. The length of the CDR3 is 16 residues. The CDR3 reads CASSVAGEGAFYEQYF. The CDR3 DNA reads as TGTGCCAGCAGCGTAGCTGGAGAGGGGGCGTTTTACGAGCAGTACTTC.

The J gene is TRBJ1-6, the V gene TRBV19; tentative D call: TRBD1 (5 bases). The V gene lost 4 bases and the J gene lost 5 bases, with 12 bases spanning the gap. The CDR3 consists of 15 residues. CDR1 LNHDA and CDR2 SQIVND come from the germline V gene (reference sequence). Here the CDR3 reads CASSTRDSDNSPLHF. The CDR3 DNA reads as TGTGCCAGTAGTACCAGAGACAGCGATAATTCACCCCTCCACTTT. Supplemented by reference TRBV19 and TRBJ1-6, the full variable domain reads DGGITQSPKYLFRKEGQNVTLSCEQNLNHDAMYWYRQDPGQGLRLIYYSQIVNDFQKGDIAEGYSVSREKKESFPLTVTSAQKNPTAFYLCASSTRDSDNSPLHFGNGTRLTVT.

The V gene is TRBV7-9, the J gene TRBJ2-5; 10 bases map to TRBD2. Germline trimming cut 3 bases from V and 7 bases from J; bases unmatched to any gene: 5. The length of the CDR3 is 14 residues. Germline CDR1 is SEHNR and CDR2 is FQNEAQ (reference sequence). The CDR3 nucleotides read TGTGCCAGCAGCTTCGGGACTAGCGCTTTGACCCAGTACTTC. It yields the protein CASSFGTSALTQYF.

The chain joins TRBV5-1 to TRBJ2-5; D uncertain. The J call may be incorrect, as the DNA end agrees better with TRBJ2-7. This CDR3 is built from 14 residues. The germline gives CDR1 SGHRS, CDR2 YFSETQ. CDR3 loop: CASSLIAWHYEQYF. The CDR3 coding sequence is TGCGCCAGCAGCTTGATTGCGTGGCACTACGAGCAGTACTTC.

The rearrangement joins TRBV6-1 to TRBJ1-3; D remains unclear. Germline V CDR1 and CDR2: MNHNS, SASEGT. CDR3 size: 14 residues. Trimming left V 6 bases short and J 3 bases short, with 12 bases between. DNA of the CDR3: TGTGCCAGCAGCCCCGGGTCGGGTGGAAACACCATATATTTT. This translates into CASSPGSGGNTIYF.

The V gene is TRBV5-1, the J gene TRBJ2-1; 7 bases map to TRBD2. V dropped 3 bases and J dropped 2; count of bases not matched to a gene: 14. The germline V gene has CDR1 SGHRS and CDR2 YFSETQ. The CDR3 sequence is 18 residues long. The CDR3 region has the DNA TGCGCCAGCAGCTCCGACATCAGAAGCGCGGGAGCCTACAATGAGCAGTTCTTC. This sequence encodes CASSSDIRSAGAYNEQFF.

V is TRBV4-3 and J is TRBJ1-1; D is uncertain. The CDR3 covers 14 residues. Germline-derived CDR1 and CDR2 are LGHNA and YSLEER. Between the trimmed V and J ends, which lost 8 bases and 0 bases, there was a span of 13 bases. CDR3: CASRRDAMNTEAFF. CDR3 in DNA: TGCGCCAGCCGGAGGGATGCCATGAACACTGAAGCTTTCTTT.

The chain recombines TRBV7-9 with TRBJ1-2; no definite D call. This CDR3 spans 14 amino acids. The V gene's germline CDR1 is SEHNR and CDR2 FQNEAQ (reference sequence). Trimming stripped 5 bases from V and 5 bases from J, with 15 bases between. The CDR3 DNA sequence: TGTGCCAGCAGCCCTTGGCTCGGAGGTTATGGCTACACCTTC. Protein: CASSPWLGGYGYTF.

The V gene is TRBV11-2, the J gene TRBJ2-1; D not certain. Germline assignment: CDR1 SGHAT and CDR2 FQNNGV. Trimming left V 6 bases short and J 0 bases short, with 15 bases between. The CDR3 spans 16 residues. CDR3 coding DNA: TGTGCCAGCAGTCGAACTCAGCGAAACTCCTACAATGAGCAGTTCTTC. This sequence encodes CASSRTQRNSYNEQFF.

This rearrangement joins TRBV27 to TRBJ2-7; the match to TRBD1 covers 9 bases. V trimming: 8 bases; J trimming: 2 bases; junction bases outside the gene matches: 13. The CDR3 is 16 amino acids. CDR1 and CDR2 from the germline V gene are MNHEY and SMNVEV (reference sequence). Here the CDR3 reads CASGYPPGQGTYEQYF. The CDR3, as DNA: TGTGCCAGCGGCTACCCCCCGGGACAGGGAACCTACGAGCAGTACTTC.

This clone was seen a single time. The V call is TRBV4-1, the J call TRBJ2-7; no definite D call. V lost 3 bases and J 3 bases, leaving 15 bases between the germline ends. Germline CDR1 is MGHRA and CDR2 is YSYEKL. The CDR3 has 15 amino acids. The CDR3 loop is CASSHPPVPGYEQYF. CDR3 DNA sequence: TGCGCCAGCAGCCACCCCCCCGTACCAGGCTACGAGCAGTACTTC.

The J gene is TRBJ2-5, the V gene TRBV7-9; possible D gene TRBD2, 5 bases. V lost 8 bases to trimming and J lost 3 bases, with 10 bases between them. The CDR3 contains 12 residues. The germline V gene has CDR1 SEHNR and CDR2 FQNEAQ (reference sequence). CDR3 nucleotides: TGTGCCAGCGCTCGGGGAGAAGAGACCCAGTACTTC. This gives the protein CASARGEETQYF.

The sample holds one count of this clone. The V and J genes are TRBV5-4 and TRBJ2-5; D gene uncertain. Trimming stripped 0 bases from V and 1 base from J, with 7 bases between. This CDR3 contains 14 residues. The germline CDR1 and CDR2 sequences are SGHNT and YYREEE (reference sequence). The CDR3 spells CASSLVASQETQYF. The CDR3 nucleotides are TGTGCCAGCAGCTTGGTAGCTTCCCAAGAGACCCAGTACTTC.

The V call is TRBV7-8, the J call TRBJ2-2; 9 bases are a match to TRBD2. V trimming: 10 bases; J trimming: 5 bases; junction bases outside the gene matches: 11. The CDR3 loop spans 15 amino acids. Germline lookup yields CDR1 SGHVS and CDR2 FQNEAQ. CDR3 DNA: TGTGCCACACAACCACGTAGCGGGGGTACCGGGGAGCTGTTTTTT. As protein: CATQPRSGGTGELFF.

This clone was counted between two and nine times. The rearrangement links TRBV6-5 to TRBJ2-7; TRBD2 matches 10 bases. Germline-derived CDR1 and CDR2 are MNHEY and SVGAGI. The V segment lost 6 bases and the J segment 3 bases; nucleotides outside the gene matches: 5. The CDR3 extends over 14 amino acids. This CDR3 reads CASRASGGLYEQYF. The CDR3 bases are TGTGCCAGCAGGGCTAGCGGGGGCCTCTACGAGCAGTACTTC.

The chain links TRBV18 to TRBJ2-7, with 13 bases identical to TRBD2. V lost 3 bases to trimming and J lost 6 bases; unmatched junction nucleotides: 5. This CDR3 is 15 amino acids long. Germline V gene data show CDR1 as KGHSH and CDR2 as LQKENI. The DNA for the CDR3 is TGTGCCAGCTCACCCTCACTAGCGGGAGGGGGCGAGCAGTACTTC. Translating it yields CASSPSLAGGGEQYF.

As to this clone: An end of the junction differs from the germline gene, which may be a read error. The J gene is TRBJ2-4, the V gene TRBV28, with TRBD1 matching 7 bases. In germline, CDR1 is MDHEN, CDR2 SYDVKM. The CDR3 totals 16 residues. CDR3 in amino acids: CASSPQGLVAKNSQYF. The CDR3 DNA is TGTGCCAGCAGTCCACAGGGGTTAGTAGCCAAAAACAGTCAGTACTTC.

This clone was detected only once. The genes are TRBV30 and TRBJ1-3; possible D gene TRBD1, 5 bases. Germline V gene sequence: CDR1 GTSNPN, CDR2 SVGIG (reference sequence). CDR3 size: 13 residues. Trimming stripped 2 bases from V and 3 bases from J, with 8 bases between. The CDR3 protein is CAWSSGNGNTIYF. In DNA, the CDR3 is TGTGCCTGGAGTTCAGGGAATGGAAACACCATATATTTT.

The CDR3 region has the DNA TGTGCCAGCAGTTCGGGACAGGGTAATTCACCCCTCCACTTT. It specifies CASSSGQGNSPLHF. This chain joins TRBV6-5 and TRBJ1-6; 9 nucleotides agree with TRBD1. From germline, CDR1 is MNHEY and CDR2 SVGAGI. This CDR3 is built from 14 residues. Trimming took 4 bases from V and 6 from J; bases not matched to a gene: 1.

The chain has TRBV7-2 and TRBJ2-5, with TRBD1 matching 9 bases. The end of the DNA is better explained by TRBJ2-7, so the J call may be wrong. Germline V CDR1 and CDR2: SGHTA, FQGNSA. This CDR3 comprises 15 residues. CDR3 in amino acids: CASSFDRGSSYEQYF. The CDR3 nucleotides are TGTGCCAGCAGCTTTGACAGGGGGAGCTCCTACGAGCAGTACTTC.

This chain links TRBV5-6 with TRBJ1-6; possibly TRBD1 for D (6 bases). With 4 bases removed from V and 10 bases from J, the gap between germline ends came to 18 bases. Germline CDR1 reads SGHDT; CDR2 reads YYEEEE. The CDR3 extends over 15 amino acids. This CDR3 reads CASSGRGRIRSPLHF. The DNA for the CDR3 is TGTGCCAGCAGCGGCAGGGGTCGGATTAGGTCACCCCTCCACTTT.

The chain employs TRBV6-6 and TRBJ2-3; tentative D call: TRBD2 (6 bases). Germline-derived CDR1 and CDR2 are MNHNY and SVGAGI (reference sequence). This CDR3 comprises 15 residues. The V end lost 0 bases, the J end lost 5 bases, and 12 bases lay between the germline ends. The CDR3 is CASSYSGGRGDTQYF. In DNA, the CDR3 is TGTGCCAGCAGTTACTCGGGAGGACGGGGAGATACGCAGTATTTT.

The gene calls are TRBV15 and TRBJ2-5, with a tentative D call TRBD2 (6 bases). The better agreement between TRBJ2-7 and the DNA end casts doubt on the J call. This CDR3 spans 15 amino acids. Looked up from germline, CDR1 is LNHNV and CDR2 is YYDKDF (reference sequence). In nucleotides, the CDR3 is TGTGCCACCAGCAGAGAGGGCGGGGTCTCCTACGAGCAGTACTTC. Its protein product is CATSREGGVSYEQYF.

J is TRBJ2-7 and V is TRBV9; a weak D match, TRBD1 (6 bases). Germline CDR1 SGDLS, CDR2 YYNGEE. This CDR3 region has 15 residues. The V and J ends lost 0 bases and 4 bases respectively, with 14 bases between them. CDR3 DNA sequence: TGTGCCAGCAGCGTAGCAGGGGCGGTAGTTTACGAGCAGTACTTC. This codes for CASSVAGAVVYEQYF.